This TCR beta chain derives from a study of cytomegalovirus exposure and HLA in healthy donors. The V gene end was trimmed by 0 bases and the J gene end by 7 bases; junction bases not matched to a gene: 4. The CDR3 is 15 amino acids. Germline CDR1 reads SGDLS; CDR2 reads YYNGEE. PCR used 60 Vbeta primers and 13 Jbeta primers. Method: immunoSEQ multiplex PCR; TCRdb's copy keeps in-frame clones and lacks some. Among about 73,000 clones listed, roughly two thirds were seen once. Sequenced sample: PBMCs. The chain joins TRBV9 to TRBJ1-5, with TRBD1 identical over 10 bases. The sequence was obtained from a woman aged 45-60 years in good health and CMV-seropositive. DNA for the CDR3: TGTGCCAGCAGCGTAGGCGGACAGGGGGGGCAGCCCCAGCATTTT. The encoded protein is CASSVGGQGGQPQHF.